One TCR beta chain is described in this entry. Measured with immunoSEQ multiplex PCR; TCRdb has only the in-frame clones, and not every one. The sample yields just under 30,000 clones, 85% seen once. The sample comes from a study of PD-1 blockade in classical Hodgkin lymphoma. Each of the patients experienced relapse following autologous stem cell transplantation, and their brentuximab vedotin exposure differed. Magnetic depletion of unwanted cells isolated CD4+ T cells from thawed PBMCs. The CDR3 has 16 residues. This chain joins TRBV21-1 and TRBJ2-7; TRBD1, the table's D call, was not compared with the DNA. TRBV21-1 is annotated as a pseudogene. The sample was CD4+ T cells from blood, taken at baseline. This clonotype was sampled from a human donor with classical Hodgkin lymphoma. CDR3 protein: CASSKGGIGADYEQYF. Here the CDR3 DNA reads TGTGCCAGCAGCAAAGGGGGAATTGGGGCTGACTACGAGCAGTACTTC.